The rows below give T cell receptor beta chains drawn from one sample of a study of T cell responses to AZD1222 COVID-19 vaccine. Method: immunoSEQ multiplex PCR; TCRdb's copy keeps in-frame clones and lacks some. Of about 120,000 clones in the sample, roughly 91% were seen once. The source material was peripheral blood, sampled 28 days after the second AZD1222 dose. The receptors shown here come from an adult who received the AZD1222 COVID-19 vaccine. CDR3s include the opening cysteine and the closing phenylalanine or tryptophan. The order of the fields is V gene, CDR3 length, D gene, clone size, J gene, CDR3 DNA, CDR3 protein. The D gene is left open where the match is weak. A row's size may be missing; if present it is once, few, many or a size class.

V gene: TRBV19; CDR3 length: 16; D gene: NA; clone size: NA; J gene: TRBJ1-2; CDR3 DNA: TGTGCCAGTACCCGTGGACGAGTCCGCGGTATCTATGGCTACACCTTC; CDR3 protein: CASTRGRVRGIYGYTF
V gene: TRBV6-5; CDR3 length: 14; D gene: NA; clone size: NA; J gene: TRBJ1-1; CDR3 DNA: TGTGCCAGCAGTTACTCAGGGACGAACACTGAAGCTTTCTTT; CDR3 protein: CASSYSGTNTEAFF
V gene: TRBV7-2; CDR3 length: 15; D gene: TRBD1; clone size: once; J gene: TRBJ1-4; CDR3 DNA: TGTGCCAGCAGCTTAGACAGGGGACGGAGTGAAAAACTGTTTTTT; CDR3 protein: CASSLDRGRSEKLFF
V gene: TRBV5-1; CDR3 length: 16; D gene: NA; clone size: NA; J gene: TRBJ2-2; CDR3 DNA: TGCGCCAGCAGCTTGGCCGGCTGGGGGGCGACCGGGGAGCTGTTTTTT; CDR3 protein: CASSLAGWGATGELFF
V gene: TRBV5-4; CDR3 length: 14; D gene: NA; clone size: once; J gene: TRBJ1-2; CDR3 DNA: TGTGCCAGCCGGGACTCGGTTGGTCCAGATGGCTACACCTTT; CDR3 protein: CASRDSVGPDGYTF
V gene: TRBV6-2/TRBV6-3; CDR3 length: 16; D gene: TRBD1; clone size: NA; J gene: TRBJ1-1; CDR3 DNA: TGTGCCAGCAGTTGGGGGACAGCCTGGGAGAACACTGAAGCTTTCTTT; CDR3 protein: CASSWGTAWENTEAFF
V gene: TRBV7-9; CDR3 length: 12; D gene: NA; clone size: NA; J gene: TRBJ1-1; CDR3 DNA: TGTGCCAGCAGCTTGGGGGGCGGGTCCGCTTTCTTT; CDR3 protein: CASSLGGGSAFF
V gene: TRBV6-5; CDR3 length: 14; D gene: NA; clone size: medium-sized; J gene: TRBJ1-6; CDR3 DNA: TGTGCCAGCACCGAAGGGTCGATTTTTTCACCCCTCCACTTT; CDR3 protein: CASTEGSIFSPLHF
V gene: TRBV6-1; CDR3 length: 14; D gene: TRBD2; clone size: once; J gene: TRBJ2-7; CDR3 DNA: TGTGCCAGCAGTGAAGCCCTGGGGGGGTACGAGCAGTACTTC; CDR3 protein: CASSEALGGYEQYF
V gene: TRBV13; CDR3 length: 16; D gene: NA; clone size: NA; J gene: TRBJ2-1; CDR3 DNA: TGTGCCAGCAGCGGGATTACTACAGGGATTGACAATGAGCAGTTCTTC; CDR3 protein: CASSGITTGIDNEQFF
V gene: TRBV25-1; CDR3 length: 17; D gene: TRBD2; clone size: NA; J gene: TRBJ2-2; CDR3 DNA: TGTGCCAGCAGTGAATTGGCTAGCGGGTTATACACCGGGGAGCTGTTTTTT; CDR3 protein: CASSELASGLYTGELFF
V gene: TRBV6-5; CDR3 length: 14; D gene: NA; clone size: NA; J gene: TRBJ1-6; CDR3 DNA: TGTGCCAGCAGTTACTCGTCAGGTTGGTCACCCCTCCACTTT; CDR3 protein: CASSYSSGWSPLHF
V gene: TRBV7-8; CDR3 length: 12; D gene: NA; clone size: NA; J gene: TRBJ2-1; CDR3 DNA: TGTGCCAGCAGCCATTTTGGGGGTGAGCAGTTCTTC; CDR3 protein: CASSHFGGEQFF
V gene: TRBV4-1; CDR3 length: 14; D gene: NA; clone size: NA; J gene: TRBJ2-2; CDR3 DNA: TGCGCCAGCAGCAACGGACAGTTAACCGGGGAGCTGTTTTTT; CDR3 protein: CASSNGQLTGELFF
V gene: TRBV3-1/TRBV3-2; CDR3 length: 16; D gene: NA; clone size: NA; J gene: TRBJ2-3; CDR3 DNA: TGTGCCAGCAGCCAAGTTGGAGGTCCTAGCACAGATACGCAGTATTTT; CDR3 protein: CASSQVGGPSTDTQYF
V gene: TRBV29-1; CDR3 length: 12; D gene: NA; clone size: NA; J gene: TRBJ2-3; CDR3 DNA: TGCAGCGTTGAGGCTAGCTCAGATACGCAGTATTTT; CDR3 protein: CSVEASSDTQYF
V gene: TRBV6-5; CDR3 length: 13; D gene: NA; clone size: NA; J gene: TRBJ2-7; CDR3 DNA: TGTGCCAGCAGGCAGGGTGTACCCTACGAGCAGTACTTC; CDR3 protein: CASRQGVPYEQYF
V gene: TRBV3-1/TRBV3-2; CDR3 length: 14; D gene: NA; clone size: NA; J gene: TRBJ2-1; CDR3 DNA: TGTGCCAGCAGCCAAGTTCCTAGATCCAATGAGCAGTTCTTC; CDR3 protein: CASSQVPRSNEQFF
V gene: TRBV18; CDR3 length: 17; D gene: NA; clone size: NA; J gene: TRBJ1-1; CDR3 DNA: TGTGCCAGCTCACCCCTCCGGGCCCAGGGCCAGAGGACTGAAGCTTTCTTT; CDR3 protein: CASSPLRAQGQRTEAFF
V gene: TRBV9; CDR3 length: 18; D gene: NA; clone size: NA; J gene: TRBJ2-1; CDR3 DNA: TGTGCCAGCAGCGTAGAATATCTCGTGGGCAGGGGCTACAATGAGCAGTTCTTC; CDR3 protein: CASSVEYLVGRGYNEQFF
V gene: TRBV19; CDR3 length: 11; D gene: NA; clone size: NA; J gene: TRBJ1-1; CDR3 DNA: TGTGCCGCCAGGCTCAATACTGAAGCTTTCTTT; CDR3 protein: CAARLNTEAFF
V gene: TRBV5-1; CDR3 length: 16; D gene: TRBD1; clone size: NA; J gene: TRBJ2-5; CDR3 DNA: TGCGCCAGCGCTAGTGGTTTCGGACAGGGGCTTGAGACCCAGTACTTC; CDR3 protein: CASASGFGQGLETQYF
V gene: TRBV4-3; CDR3 length: 13; D gene: NA; clone size: NA; J gene: TRBJ1-5; CDR3 DNA: TGCGCCAGCAGCCAAGGGGGCAATCAGCCCCAGCATTTT; CDR3 protein: CASSQGGNQPQHF
V gene: TRBV5-4; CDR3 length: 14; D gene: TRBD1; clone size: NA; J gene: TRBJ1-1; CDR3 DNA: TGTGCCAGCAGCAGGGAGACAGGGGGCGCTGAAGCTTTCTTT; CDR3 protein: CASSRETGGAEAFF
V gene: TRBV7-9; CDR3 length: 13; D gene: NA; clone size: NA; J gene: TRBJ1-2; CDR3 DNA: TGTGCCAGCAGCTTAGAAGTGCGGGGTGGCTACACCTTC; CDR3 protein: CASSLEVRGGYTF
V gene: TRBV4-3; CDR3 length: 13; D gene: NA; clone size: once; J gene: TRBJ2-7; CDR3 DNA: TGCGCCAGCAGCCAAGGGATGACCTACGAGCAGTACTTC; CDR3 protein: CASSQGMTYEQYF
V gene: TRBV14; CDR3 length: 15; D gene: NA; clone size: NA; J gene: TRBJ2-3; CDR3 DNA: TGTGCCAGCAGCCAAGATGAGGGCCCGGGAGATACGCAGTATTTT; CDR3 protein: CASSQDEGPGDTQYF
V gene: TRBV2; CDR3 length: 14; D gene: NA; clone size: NA; J gene: TRBJ1-4; CDR3 DNA: TGTGCCAGCAGTGAAGCCAGAGTATATGAAAAACTGTTTTTT; CDR3 protein: CASSEARVYEKLFF
V gene: TRBV5-6; CDR3 length: 15; D gene: NA; clone size: NA; J gene: TRBJ2-1; CDR3 DNA: TGTGCCAGCAGCTTGGGCGTTGGGTTTTACAATGAGCAGTTCTTC; CDR3 protein: CASSLGVGFYNEQFF
V gene: TRBV7-9; CDR3 length: 13; D gene: NA; clone size: NA; J gene: TRBJ2-2; CDR3 DNA: TGTGCCAGCGTTAGGGCATTGGCCGGGGAGCTGTTTTTT; CDR3 protein: CASVRALAGELFF
V gene: TRBV3-1/TRBV3-2; CDR3 length: 16; D gene: NA; clone size: NA; J gene: TRBJ2-7; CDR3 DNA: TGTGCCAGCAGCCAAGTGCACCCCCCCCCTACCTACGAGCAGTACTTC; CDR3 protein: CASSQVHPPPTYEQYF
V gene: TRBV6-5; CDR3 length: 15; D gene: TRBD1; clone size: NA; J gene: TRBJ1-1; CDR3 DNA: TGTGCCAGCAGTTACGGGTCACAGGGGGGGACTGAAGCTTTCTTT; CDR3 protein: CASSYGSQGGTEAFF
V gene: TRBV6-2/TRBV6-3; CDR3 length: 17; D gene: NA; clone size: NA; J gene: TRBJ2-3; CDR3 DNA: TGTGCCAGCAGTTACGGGGGCGAGACTGGACTCACAGATACGCAGTATTTT; CDR3 protein: CASSYGGETGLTDTQYF
V gene: TRBV9; CDR3 length: 15; D gene: NA; clone size: NA; J gene: TRBJ2-3; CDR3 DNA: TGTGCCAGCACCCTAGAGGGGGGGCGCACAGATACGCAGTATTTT; CDR3 protein: CASTLEGGRTDTQYF
V gene: TRBV10-3; CDR3 length: 12; D gene: NA; clone size: NA; J gene: TRBJ1-6; CDR3 DNA: TGTGGTACAGGGCAGGGTAATTCACCCCTCCACTTT; CDR3 protein: CGTGQGNSPLHF
V gene: TRBV6-1; CDR3 length: 15; D gene: NA; clone size: NA; J gene: TRBJ1-2; CDR3 DNA: TGTGCCAGCAGTGCAGCCAAGGGGGGAAACTATGGCTACACCTTC; CDR3 protein: CASSAAKGGNYGYTF
V gene: TRBV7-9; CDR3 length: 13; D gene: TRBD1; clone size: NA; J gene: TRBJ1-5; CDR3 DNA: TGTGCCAGCAGCACAGGGGGTGGTCAGCCCCAGCATTTT; CDR3 protein: CASSTGGGQPQHF
V gene: TRBV19; CDR3 length: 15; D gene: TRBD2; clone size: NA; J gene: TRBJ2-7; CDR3 DNA: TGTGCCAGTAGTATGTCTAGCGGGGGGACGTGGGAGCAGTACTTC; CDR3 protein: CASSMSSGGTWEQYF
V gene: TRBV20-1; CDR3 length: 10; D gene: NA; clone size: NA; J gene: TRBJ2-1; CDR3 DNA: TGCAGTGTGTTGGAAAATCGGCCGTTCTTC; CDR3 protein: CSVLENRPFF
V gene: TRBV4-2; CDR3 length: 17; D gene: TRBD2; clone size: once; J gene: TRBJ2-5; CDR3 DNA: TGTGCCAGCAGCCCTACCTCCAGCGGGAGTAGAAAAGAGACCCAGTACTTC; CDR3 protein: CASSPTSSGSRKETQYF
V gene: TRBV20-1; CDR3 length: 16; D gene: TRBD2; clone size: few; J gene: TRBJ2-7; CDR3 DNA: TGCAGTGCTAGTCTGCTTGGGACTAGCGGGAACTACGAGCAGTACTTC; CDR3 protein: CSASLLGTSGNYEQYF
V gene: TRBV7-3; CDR3 length: 14; D gene: NA; clone size: NA; J gene: TRBJ1-1; CDR3 DNA: TGTGCCAGCAGCTTATCTTCCCAGAACACTGAAGCTTTCTTT; CDR3 protein: CASSLSSQNTEAFF